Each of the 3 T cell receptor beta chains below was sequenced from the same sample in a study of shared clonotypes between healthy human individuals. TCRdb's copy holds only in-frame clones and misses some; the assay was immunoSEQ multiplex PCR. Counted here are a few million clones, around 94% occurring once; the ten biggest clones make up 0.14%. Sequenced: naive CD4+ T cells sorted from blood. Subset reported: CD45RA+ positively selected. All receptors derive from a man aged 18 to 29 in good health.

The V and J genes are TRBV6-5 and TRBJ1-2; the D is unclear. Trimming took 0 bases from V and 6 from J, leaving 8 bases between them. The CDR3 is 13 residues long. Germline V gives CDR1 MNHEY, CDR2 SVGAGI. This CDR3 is CASSYSAGNGYTF. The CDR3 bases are TGTGCCAGCAGTTACTCAGCCGGGAATGGCTACACCTTC.

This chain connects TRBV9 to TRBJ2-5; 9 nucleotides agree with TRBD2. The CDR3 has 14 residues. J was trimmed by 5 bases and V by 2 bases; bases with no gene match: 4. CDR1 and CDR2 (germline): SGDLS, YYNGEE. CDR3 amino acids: CASSVSGGGETQYF. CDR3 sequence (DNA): TGTGCCAGCAGCGTTAGCGGGGGCGGGGAGACCCAGTACTTC.

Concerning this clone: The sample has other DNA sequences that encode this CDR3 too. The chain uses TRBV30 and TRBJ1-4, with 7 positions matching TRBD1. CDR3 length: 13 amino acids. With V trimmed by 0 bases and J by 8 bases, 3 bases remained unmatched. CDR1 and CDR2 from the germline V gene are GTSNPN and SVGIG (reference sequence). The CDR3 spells CAWSVQGGEKLFF. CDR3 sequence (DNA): TGTGCCTGGAGTGTGCAGGGGGGGGAAAAACTGTTTTTT.